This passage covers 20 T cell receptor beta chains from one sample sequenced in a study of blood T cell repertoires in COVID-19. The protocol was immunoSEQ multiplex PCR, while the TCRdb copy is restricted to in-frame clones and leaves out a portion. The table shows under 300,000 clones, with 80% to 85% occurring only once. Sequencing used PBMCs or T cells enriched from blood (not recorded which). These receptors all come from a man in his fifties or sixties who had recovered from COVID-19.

Here the CDR3 DNA reads TGCGCCAGCAGCGCATACAGGTTCTATGGCTACACCTTC. It is translated as CASSAYRFYGYTF. The genes are TRBV10-2 and TRBJ1-2, with a possible D match to TRBD1 (5 bases). The CDR3 spans 13 residues. Germline lookup yields CDR1 WSHSY and CDR2 SAAADI. V lost 6 bases, J lost 4 bases, and 12 bases lay in between.

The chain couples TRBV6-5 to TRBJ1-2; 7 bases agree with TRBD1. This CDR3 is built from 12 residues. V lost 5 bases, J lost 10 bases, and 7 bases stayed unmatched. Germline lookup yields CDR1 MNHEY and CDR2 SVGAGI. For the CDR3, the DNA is TGTGCCAGCAGTCCGGGGGACAGAGTCTACACCTTC. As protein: CASSPGDRVYTF.

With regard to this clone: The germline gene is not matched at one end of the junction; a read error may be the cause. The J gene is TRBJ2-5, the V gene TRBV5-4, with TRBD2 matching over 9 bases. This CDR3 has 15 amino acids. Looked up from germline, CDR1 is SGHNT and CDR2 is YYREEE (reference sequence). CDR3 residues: CASSSLAGLQATQYF. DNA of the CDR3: TGTGCCAGCAGTTCACTAGCGGGTTTGCAAGCGACCCAGTACTTC.

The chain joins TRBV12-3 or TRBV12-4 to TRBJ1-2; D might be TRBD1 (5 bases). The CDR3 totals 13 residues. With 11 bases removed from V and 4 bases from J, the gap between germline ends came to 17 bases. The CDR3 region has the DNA TGTGCCTGTGGGGGGGGGACTGTCTATGGCTACACCTTC. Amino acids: CACGGGTVYGYTF.

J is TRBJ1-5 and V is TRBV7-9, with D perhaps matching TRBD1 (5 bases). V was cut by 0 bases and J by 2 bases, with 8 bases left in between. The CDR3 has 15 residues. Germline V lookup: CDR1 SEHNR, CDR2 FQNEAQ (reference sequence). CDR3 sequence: CASSLAGDGNQPQHF. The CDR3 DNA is TGTGCCAGCAGCTTAGCAGGGGATGGCAATCAGCCCCAGCATTTT.

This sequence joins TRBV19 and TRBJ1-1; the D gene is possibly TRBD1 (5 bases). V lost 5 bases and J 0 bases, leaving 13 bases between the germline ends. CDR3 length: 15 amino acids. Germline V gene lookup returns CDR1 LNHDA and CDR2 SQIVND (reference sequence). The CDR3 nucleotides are TGTGCCAGTAGTCCTGGGTGGGGCATGAACACTGAAGCTTTCTTT. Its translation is CASSPGWGMNTEAFF.

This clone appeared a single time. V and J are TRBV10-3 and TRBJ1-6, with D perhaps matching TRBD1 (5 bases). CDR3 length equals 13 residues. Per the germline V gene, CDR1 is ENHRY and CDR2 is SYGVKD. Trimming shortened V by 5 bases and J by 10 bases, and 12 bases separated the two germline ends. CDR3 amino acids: CAISQEKGSPLHF. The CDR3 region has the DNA TGTGCCATCAGTCAGGAAAAGGGGTCACCCCTCCACTTT.

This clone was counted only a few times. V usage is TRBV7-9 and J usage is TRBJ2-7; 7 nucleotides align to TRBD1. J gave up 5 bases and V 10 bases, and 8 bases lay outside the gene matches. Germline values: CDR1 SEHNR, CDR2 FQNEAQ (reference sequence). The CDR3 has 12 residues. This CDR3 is CAIRQGQNEQYF. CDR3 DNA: TGTGCCATCCGACAGGGCCAGAACGAGCAGTACTTC.

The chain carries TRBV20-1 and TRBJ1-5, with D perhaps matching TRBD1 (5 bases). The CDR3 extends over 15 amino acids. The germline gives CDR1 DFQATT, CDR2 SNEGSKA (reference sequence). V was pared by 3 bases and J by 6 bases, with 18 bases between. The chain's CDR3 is CSASFNGLGGQPQHF. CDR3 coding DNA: TGCAGTGCTAGTTTCAATGGGTTGGGGGGTCAGCCCCAGCATTTT.

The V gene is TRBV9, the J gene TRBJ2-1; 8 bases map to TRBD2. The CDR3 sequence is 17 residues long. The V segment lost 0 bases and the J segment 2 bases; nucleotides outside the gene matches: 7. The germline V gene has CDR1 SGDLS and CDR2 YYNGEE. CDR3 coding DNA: TGTGCCAGCAGCGTAGGGTCGGGAGCGGGGGCCTACAATGAGCAGTTCTTC. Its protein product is CASSVGSGAGAYNEQFF.

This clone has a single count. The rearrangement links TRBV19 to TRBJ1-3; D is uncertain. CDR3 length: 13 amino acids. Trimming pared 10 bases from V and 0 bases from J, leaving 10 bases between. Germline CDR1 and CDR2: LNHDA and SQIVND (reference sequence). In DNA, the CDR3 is TGTGCCACCTCAGCGTTCTCTGGAAACACCATATATTTT. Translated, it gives CATSAFSGNTIYF.

The CDR3 bases are TGCAGCGTTGATCATCTGGAGTCTCTATACAATGAGCAGTTCTTC. Translating it yields CSVDHLESLYNEQFF. The J gene is TRBJ2-1, the V gene TRBV29-1; D unresolved. The germline V and J ends were trimmed by 3 bases and 4 bases, with 16 bases remaining between them. From germline, CDR1 is SQVTM and CDR2 ANQGSEA. This CDR3 comprises 15 residues.

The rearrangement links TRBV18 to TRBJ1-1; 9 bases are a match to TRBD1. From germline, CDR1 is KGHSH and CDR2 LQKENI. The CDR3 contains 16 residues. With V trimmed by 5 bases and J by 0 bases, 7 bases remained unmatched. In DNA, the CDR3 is TGTGCCAGCTCAGGTGACAGGGGGATTATGAACACTGAAGCTTTCTTT. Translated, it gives CASSGDRGIMNTEAFF.

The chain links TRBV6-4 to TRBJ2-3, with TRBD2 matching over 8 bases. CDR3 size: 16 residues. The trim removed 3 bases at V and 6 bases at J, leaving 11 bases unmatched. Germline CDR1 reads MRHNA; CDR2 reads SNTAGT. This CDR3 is CASSEHTAGDGDTQYF. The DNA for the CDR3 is TGTGCCAGCAGTGAACACACAGCGGGAGACGGGGATACGCAGTATTTT.

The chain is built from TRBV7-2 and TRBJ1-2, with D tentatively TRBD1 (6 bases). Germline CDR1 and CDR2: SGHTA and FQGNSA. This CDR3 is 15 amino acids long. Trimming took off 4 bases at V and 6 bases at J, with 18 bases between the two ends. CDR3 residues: CASSSTLQGWDGYTF. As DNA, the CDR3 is TGTGCCAGCAGCTCTACCCTACAGGGATGGGATGGCTACACCTTC.

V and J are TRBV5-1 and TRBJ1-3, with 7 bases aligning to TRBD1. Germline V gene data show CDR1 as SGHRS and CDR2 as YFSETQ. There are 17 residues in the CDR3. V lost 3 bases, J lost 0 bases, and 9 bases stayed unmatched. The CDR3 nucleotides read TGCGCCAGCAGCTCGGCGAATCGACAGGGCTCTGGAAACACCATATATTTT. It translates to CASSSANRQGSGNTIYF.

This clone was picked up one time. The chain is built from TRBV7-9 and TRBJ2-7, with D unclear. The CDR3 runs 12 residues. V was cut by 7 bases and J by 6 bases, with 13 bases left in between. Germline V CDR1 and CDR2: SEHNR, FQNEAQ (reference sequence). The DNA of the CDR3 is TGTGCCAGCACCATTCGTTGGCCCGAGCAGTACTTC. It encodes CASTIRWPEQYF.

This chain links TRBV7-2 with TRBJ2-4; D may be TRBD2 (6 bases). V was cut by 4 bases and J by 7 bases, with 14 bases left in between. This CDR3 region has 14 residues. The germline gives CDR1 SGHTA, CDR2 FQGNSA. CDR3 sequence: CASSSGPSGNIQYF. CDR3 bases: TGTGCCAGCAGCTCCGGCCCCAGCGGGAACATTCAGTACTTC.

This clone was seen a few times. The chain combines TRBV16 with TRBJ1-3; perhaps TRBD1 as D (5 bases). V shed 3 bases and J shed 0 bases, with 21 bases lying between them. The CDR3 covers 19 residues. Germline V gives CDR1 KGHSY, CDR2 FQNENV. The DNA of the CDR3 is TGTGCCAGCAGCCACCTCTCCGGGACTCCAGGAAACTCTGGAAACACCATATATTTT. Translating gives CASSHLSGTPGNSGNTIYF. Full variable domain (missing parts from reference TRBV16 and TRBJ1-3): GEEVAQTPKHLVRGEGQKAKLYCAPIKGHSYVFWYQQVLKNEFKFLISFQNENVFDETGMPKERFSAKCLPNSPCSLEIQATKLEDSAVYFCASSHLSGTPGNSGNTIYFGEGSWLTVV.

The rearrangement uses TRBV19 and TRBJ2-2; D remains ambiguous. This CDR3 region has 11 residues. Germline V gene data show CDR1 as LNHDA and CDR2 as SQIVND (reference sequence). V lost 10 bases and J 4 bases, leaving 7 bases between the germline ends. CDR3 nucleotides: TGTGCCACCCAGGCCACCGGGGAGCTGTTTTTT. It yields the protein CATQATGELFF.